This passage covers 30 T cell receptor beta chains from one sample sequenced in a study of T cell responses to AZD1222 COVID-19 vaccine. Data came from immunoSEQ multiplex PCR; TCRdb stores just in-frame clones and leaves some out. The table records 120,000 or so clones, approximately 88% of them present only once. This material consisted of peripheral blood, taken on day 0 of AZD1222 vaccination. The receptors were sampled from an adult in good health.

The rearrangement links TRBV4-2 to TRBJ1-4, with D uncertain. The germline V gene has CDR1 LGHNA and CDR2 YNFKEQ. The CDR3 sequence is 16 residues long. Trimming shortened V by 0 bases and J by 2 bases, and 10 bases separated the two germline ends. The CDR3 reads CASSQDGRETNEKLFF. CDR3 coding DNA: TGTGCCAGCAGCCAAGATGGGAGGGAGACTAATGAAAAACTGTTTTTT.

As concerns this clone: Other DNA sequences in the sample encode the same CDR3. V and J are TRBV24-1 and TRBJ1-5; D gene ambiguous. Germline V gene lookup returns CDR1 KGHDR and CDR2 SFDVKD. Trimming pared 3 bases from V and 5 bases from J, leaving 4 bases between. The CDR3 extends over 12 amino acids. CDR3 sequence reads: CATSDPDQPQHF. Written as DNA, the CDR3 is TGTGCCACCAGTGATCCCGATCAGCCCCAGCATTTT.

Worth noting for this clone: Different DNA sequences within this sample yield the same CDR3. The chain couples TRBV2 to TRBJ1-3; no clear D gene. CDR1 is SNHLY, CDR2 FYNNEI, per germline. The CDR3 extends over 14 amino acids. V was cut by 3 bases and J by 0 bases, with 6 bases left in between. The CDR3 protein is CASSERSSGNTIYF. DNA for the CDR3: TGTGCCAGCAGTGAGAGGAGCTCTGGAAACACCATATATTTT.

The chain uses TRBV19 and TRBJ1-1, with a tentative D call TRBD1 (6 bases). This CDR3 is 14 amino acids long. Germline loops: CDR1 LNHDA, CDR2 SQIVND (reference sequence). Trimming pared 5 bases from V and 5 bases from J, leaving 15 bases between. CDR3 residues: CASSPRTVGTEAFF. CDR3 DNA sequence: TGTGCCAGTAGTCCCCGGACAGTAGGTACTGAAGCTTTCTTT.

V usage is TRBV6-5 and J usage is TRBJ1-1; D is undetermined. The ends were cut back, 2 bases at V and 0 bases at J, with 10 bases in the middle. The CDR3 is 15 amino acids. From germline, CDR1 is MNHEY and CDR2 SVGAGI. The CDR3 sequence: CASSYGTEMNTEAFF. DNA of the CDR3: TGTGCCAGCAGTTACGGTACTGAGATGAACACTGAAGCTTTCTTT.

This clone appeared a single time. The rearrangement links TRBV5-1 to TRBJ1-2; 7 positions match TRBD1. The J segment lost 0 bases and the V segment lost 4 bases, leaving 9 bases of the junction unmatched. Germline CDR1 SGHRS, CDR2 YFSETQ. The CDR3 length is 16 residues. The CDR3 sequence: CASSRGDSSTNYGYTF. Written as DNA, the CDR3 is TGCGCCAGCAGCAGAGGGGACAGCTCCACTAACTATGGCTACACCTTC.

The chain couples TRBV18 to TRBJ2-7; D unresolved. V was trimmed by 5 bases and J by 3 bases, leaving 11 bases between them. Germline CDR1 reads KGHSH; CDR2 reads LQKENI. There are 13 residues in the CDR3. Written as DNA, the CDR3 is TGTGCCAGCTCAGCGGCAGCCGACTACGAGCAGTACTTC. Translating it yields CASSAAADYEQYF.

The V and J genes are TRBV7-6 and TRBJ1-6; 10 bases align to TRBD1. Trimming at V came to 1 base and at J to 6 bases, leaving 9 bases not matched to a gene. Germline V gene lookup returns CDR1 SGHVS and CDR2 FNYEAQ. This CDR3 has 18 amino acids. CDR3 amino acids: CASSLEARQGAPNSPLHF. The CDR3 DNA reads TGTGCCAGCAGCTTAGAGGCTCGACAGGGGGCACCTAATTCACCCCTCCACTTT.

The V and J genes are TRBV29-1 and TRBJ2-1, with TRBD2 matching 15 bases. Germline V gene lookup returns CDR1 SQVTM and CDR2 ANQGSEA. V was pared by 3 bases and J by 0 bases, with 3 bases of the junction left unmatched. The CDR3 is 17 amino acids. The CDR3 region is CSVEGLAGGSSYNEQFF. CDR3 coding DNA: TGCAGCGTTGAGGGACTAGCGGGGGGTAGCTCCTACAATGAGCAGTTCTTC.

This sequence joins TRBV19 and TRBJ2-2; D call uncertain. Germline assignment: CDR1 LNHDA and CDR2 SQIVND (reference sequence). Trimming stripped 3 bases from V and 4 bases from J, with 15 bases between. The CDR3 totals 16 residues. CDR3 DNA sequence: TGTGCCAGTAGTATTGGGAAGGTTTGGTTCACCGGGGAGCTGTTTTTT. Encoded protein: CASSIGKVWFTGELFF. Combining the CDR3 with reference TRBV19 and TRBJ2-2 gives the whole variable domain DGGITQSPKYLFRKEGQNVTLSCEQNLNHDAMYWYRQDPGQGLRLIYYSQIVNDFQKGDIAEGYSVSREKKESFPLTVTSAQKNPTAFYLCASSIGKVWFTGELFFGEGSRLTVL.

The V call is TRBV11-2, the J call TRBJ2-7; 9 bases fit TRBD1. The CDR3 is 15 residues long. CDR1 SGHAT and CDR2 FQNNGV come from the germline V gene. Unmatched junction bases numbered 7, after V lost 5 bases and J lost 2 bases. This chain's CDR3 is CASSPIQGATYEQYF. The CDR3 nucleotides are TGTGCCAGCAGCCCGATACAGGGGGCAACCTACGAGCAGTACTTC.

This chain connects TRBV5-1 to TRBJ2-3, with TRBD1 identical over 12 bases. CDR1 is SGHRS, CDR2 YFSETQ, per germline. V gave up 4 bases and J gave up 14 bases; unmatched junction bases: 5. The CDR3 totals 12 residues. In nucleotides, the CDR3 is TGCGCCAGCAGCACGGGGACAGGGGGCTCGTATTTT. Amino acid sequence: CASSTGTGGSYF.

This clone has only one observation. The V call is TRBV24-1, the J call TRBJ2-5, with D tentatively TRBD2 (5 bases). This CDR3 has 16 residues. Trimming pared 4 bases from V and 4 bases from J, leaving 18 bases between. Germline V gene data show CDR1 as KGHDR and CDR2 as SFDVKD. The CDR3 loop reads CATSDRFVGVGETQYF. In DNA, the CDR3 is TGTGCCACCAGTGACCGGTTTGTCGGGGTGGGAGAGACCCAGTACTTC.

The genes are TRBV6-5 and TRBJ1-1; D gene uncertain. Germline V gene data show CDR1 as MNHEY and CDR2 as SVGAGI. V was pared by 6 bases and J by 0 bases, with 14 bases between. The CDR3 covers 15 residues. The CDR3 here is CASRRALELNTEAFF. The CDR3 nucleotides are TGTGCCAGCAGGCGGGCTCTTGAGCTGAACACTGAAGCTTTCTTT.

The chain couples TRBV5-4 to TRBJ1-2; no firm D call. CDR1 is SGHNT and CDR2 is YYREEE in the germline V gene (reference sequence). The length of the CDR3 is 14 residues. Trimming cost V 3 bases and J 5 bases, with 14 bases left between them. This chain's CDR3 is CASSSTVEGYGYTF. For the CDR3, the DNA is TGTGCCAGCAGCTCAACCGTCGAAGGTTATGGCTACACCTTC.

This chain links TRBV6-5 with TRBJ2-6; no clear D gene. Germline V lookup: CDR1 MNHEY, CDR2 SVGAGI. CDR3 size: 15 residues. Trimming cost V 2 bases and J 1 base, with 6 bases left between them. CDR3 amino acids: CASSYEGSGANVLTF. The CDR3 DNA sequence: TGTGCCAGCAGTTACGAAGGGTCTGGGGCCAACGTCCTGACTTTC.

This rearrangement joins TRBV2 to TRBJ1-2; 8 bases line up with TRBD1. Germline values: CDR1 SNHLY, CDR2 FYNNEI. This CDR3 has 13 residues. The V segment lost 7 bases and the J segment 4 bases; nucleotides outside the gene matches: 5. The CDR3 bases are TGTGCCAGCACTACTGACAGGGGCTATGGCTACACCTTC. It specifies CASTTDRGYGYTF.

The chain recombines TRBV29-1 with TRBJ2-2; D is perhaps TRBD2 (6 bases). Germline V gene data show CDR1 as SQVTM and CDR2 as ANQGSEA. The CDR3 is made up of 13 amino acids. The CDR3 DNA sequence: TGCAGACATTCGGGACTGAGAACCGGGGAGCTGTTTTTT. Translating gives CRHSGLRTGELFF.

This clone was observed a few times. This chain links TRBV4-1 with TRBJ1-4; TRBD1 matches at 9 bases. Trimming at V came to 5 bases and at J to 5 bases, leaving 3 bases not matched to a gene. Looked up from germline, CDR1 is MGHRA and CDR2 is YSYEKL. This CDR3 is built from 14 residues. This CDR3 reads CASSSGTGNEKLFF. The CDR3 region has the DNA TGCGCCAGCAGCTCCGGGACAGGGAATGAAAAACTGTTTTTT.

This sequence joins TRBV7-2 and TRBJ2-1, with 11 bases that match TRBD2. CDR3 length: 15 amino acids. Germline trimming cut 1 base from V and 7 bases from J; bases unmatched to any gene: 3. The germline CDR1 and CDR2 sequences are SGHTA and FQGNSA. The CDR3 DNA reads TGTGCCAGCAGCTTAGTAGCGGGGGGGGAGAATGAGCAGTTCTTC. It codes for CASSLVAGGENEQFF.

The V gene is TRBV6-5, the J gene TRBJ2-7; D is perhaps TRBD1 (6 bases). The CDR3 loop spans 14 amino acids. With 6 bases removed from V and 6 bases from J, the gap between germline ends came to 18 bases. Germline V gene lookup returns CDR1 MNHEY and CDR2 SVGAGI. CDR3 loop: CASSRTETEGEQYF. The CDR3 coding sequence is TGTGCCAGCAGCCGGACAGAAACTGAAGGCGAGCAGTACTTC.

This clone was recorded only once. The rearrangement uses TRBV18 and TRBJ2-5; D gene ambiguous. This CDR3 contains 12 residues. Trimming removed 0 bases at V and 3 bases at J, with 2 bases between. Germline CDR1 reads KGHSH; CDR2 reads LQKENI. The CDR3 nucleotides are TGTGCCAGCTCACCACCGGAAGAGACCCAGTACTTC. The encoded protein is CASSPPEETQYF.

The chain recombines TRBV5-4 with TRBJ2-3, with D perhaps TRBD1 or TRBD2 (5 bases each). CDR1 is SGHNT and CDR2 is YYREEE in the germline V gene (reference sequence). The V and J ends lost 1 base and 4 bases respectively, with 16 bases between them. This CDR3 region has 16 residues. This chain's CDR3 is CASSLRSLGTADTQYF. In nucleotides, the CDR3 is TGTGCCAGCAGCTTGAGGTCCCTGGGGACCGCAGATACGCAGTATTTT.

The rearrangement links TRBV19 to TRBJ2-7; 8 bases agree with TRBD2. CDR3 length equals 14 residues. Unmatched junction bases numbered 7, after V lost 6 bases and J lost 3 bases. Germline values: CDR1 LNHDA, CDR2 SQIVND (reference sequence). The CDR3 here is CASRRGASYYEQYF. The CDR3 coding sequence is TGTGCCAGTAGGCGGGGGGCCTCCTACTACGAGCAGTACTTC.

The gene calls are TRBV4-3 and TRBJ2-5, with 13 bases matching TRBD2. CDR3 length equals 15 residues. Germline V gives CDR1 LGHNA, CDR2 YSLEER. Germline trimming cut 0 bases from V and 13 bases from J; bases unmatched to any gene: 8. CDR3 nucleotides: TGCGCCAGCAGCCAAGATTGGACTAGCGGGGGTGCGGGGTACTTC. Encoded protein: CASSQDWTSGGAGYF.

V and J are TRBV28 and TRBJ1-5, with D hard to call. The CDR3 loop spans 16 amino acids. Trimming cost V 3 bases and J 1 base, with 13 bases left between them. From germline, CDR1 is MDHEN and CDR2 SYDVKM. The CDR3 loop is CASSLLVGSSNQPQHF. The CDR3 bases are TGTGCCAGCAGTTTGTTAGTGGGCTCGAGCAATCAGCCCCAGCATTTT.

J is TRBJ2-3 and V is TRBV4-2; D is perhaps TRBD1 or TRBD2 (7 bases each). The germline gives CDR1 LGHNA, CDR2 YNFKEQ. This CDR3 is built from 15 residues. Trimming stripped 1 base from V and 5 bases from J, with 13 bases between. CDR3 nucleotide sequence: TGTGCCAGCAGCCAAGGGGGAGGGGGCAGAGATACGCAGTATTTT. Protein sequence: CASSQGGGGRDTQYF.

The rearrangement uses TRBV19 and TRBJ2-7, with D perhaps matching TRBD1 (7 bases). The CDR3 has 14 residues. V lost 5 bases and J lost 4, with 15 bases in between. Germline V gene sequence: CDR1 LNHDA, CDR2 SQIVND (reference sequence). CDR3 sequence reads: CASSSQGGPYEQYF. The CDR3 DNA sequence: TGTGCCAGTAGTTCCCAGGGGGGACCTTACGAGCAGTACTTC.

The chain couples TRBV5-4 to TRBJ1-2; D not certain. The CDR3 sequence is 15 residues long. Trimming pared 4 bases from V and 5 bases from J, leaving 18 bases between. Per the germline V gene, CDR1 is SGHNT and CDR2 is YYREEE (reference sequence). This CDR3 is CASSPEASNVYGYTF. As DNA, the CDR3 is TGTGCCAGCAGCCCCGAAGCGTCGAATGTTTATGGCTACACCTTC.

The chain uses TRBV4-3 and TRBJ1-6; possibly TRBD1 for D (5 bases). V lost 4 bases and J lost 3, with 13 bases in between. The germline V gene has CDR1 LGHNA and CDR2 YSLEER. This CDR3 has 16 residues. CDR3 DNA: TGCGCCAGCAGCCCCTCCGGCAGGGACTATAATTCACCCCTCCACTTT. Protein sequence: CASSPSGRDYNSPLHF.